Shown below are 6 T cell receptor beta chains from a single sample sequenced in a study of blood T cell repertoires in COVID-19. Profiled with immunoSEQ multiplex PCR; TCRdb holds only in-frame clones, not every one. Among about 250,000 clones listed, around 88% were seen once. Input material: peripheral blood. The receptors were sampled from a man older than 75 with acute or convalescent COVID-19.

The CDR3 DNA reads as TGTGCCAGCAGTTACCCTCAAGCGAACACTGAAGCTTTCTTT. Translating it yields CASSYPQANTEAFF. V and J are TRBV6-2 or TRBV6-3 and TRBJ1-1; D is unclear. Trimming cost V 2 bases and J 1 base, with 8 bases left between them. The germline V gene has CDR1 MNHEY and CDR2 SVGEGT. CDR3 length: 14 residues.

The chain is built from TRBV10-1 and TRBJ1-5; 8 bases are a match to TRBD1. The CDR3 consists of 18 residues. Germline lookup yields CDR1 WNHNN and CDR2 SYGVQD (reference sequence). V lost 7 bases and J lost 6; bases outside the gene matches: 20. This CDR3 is CASILNLGTGESFQPQHF. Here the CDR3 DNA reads TGCGCCAGCATCCTCAACCTAGGGACAGGCGAGAGTTTTCAGCCCCAGCATTTT.

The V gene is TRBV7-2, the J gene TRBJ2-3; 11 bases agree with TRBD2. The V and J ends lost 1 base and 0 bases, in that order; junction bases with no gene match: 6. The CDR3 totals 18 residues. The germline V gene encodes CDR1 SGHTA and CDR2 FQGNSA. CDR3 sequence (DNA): TGTGCCAGCAGCTTAGTAGAGGGACTAGCGGTTAGCACAGATACGCAGTATTTT. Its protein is CASSLVEGLAVSTDTQYF.

The CDR3 nucleotides read TGTGCCAGCAGCAAGCCCGGGACAAAGAATTCACCCCTCCACTTT. Its translation is CASSKPGTKNSPLHF. This chain joins TRBV5-4 and TRBJ1-6, with D perhaps matching TRBD1 (6 bases). Trimming took off 4 bases at V and 7 bases at J, with 15 bases between the two ends. This CDR3 is 15 amino acids long. Germline V gives CDR1 SGHNT, CDR2 YYREEE (reference sequence).

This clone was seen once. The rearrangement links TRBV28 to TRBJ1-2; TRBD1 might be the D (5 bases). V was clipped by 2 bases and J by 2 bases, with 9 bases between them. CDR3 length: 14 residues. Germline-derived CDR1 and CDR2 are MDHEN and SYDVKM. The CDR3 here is CASSLDSANYGYTF. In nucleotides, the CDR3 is TGTGCCAGCAGTTTAGACAGCGCAAACTATGGCTACACCTTC.

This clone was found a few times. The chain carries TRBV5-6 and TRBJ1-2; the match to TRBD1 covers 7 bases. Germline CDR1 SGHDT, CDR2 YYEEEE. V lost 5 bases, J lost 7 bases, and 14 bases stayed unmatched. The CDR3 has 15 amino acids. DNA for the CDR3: TGTGCCAGCAGATCCACGACAGGGCAGATCGGTGGCTACACCTTC. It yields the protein CASRSTTGQIGGYTF.